A selection of T cell receptor beta chains follows, all from one sample in a study of T cell responses to AZD1222 COVID-19 vaccine. Using immunoSEQ multiplex PCR, the repertoire was profiled, and TCRdb retains in-frame clones only, with some absent. The sample records tens of thousands of clones, approximately 86% being singletons. This specimen consisted of peripheral blood, obtained on day 0 of AZD1222 vaccination. These receptor sequences come from an adult in good health. Both conserved end residues are part of each CDR3. D genes are given only for firm matches. Clone size, where shown, is once, few, many, or a class for clones that have expanded.

d_gene,v_gene,abundance,j_gene,CDR3aa,CDR3nt
TRBD1,TRBV27,once,TRBJ2-7,CASRRPGTGSSEQYF,TGTGCCAGCAGACGACCCGGGACAGGGTCCTCCGAGCAGTACTTC
-,TRBV11-2,-,TRBJ1-5,CASSLSGSQPQHF,TGTGCCAGCAGCTTAAGTGGAAGTCAGCCCCAGCATTTT
-,TRBV12-3/TRBV12-4,-,TRBJ2-1,CASSRGRDEQFF,TGTGCCAGCAGCCGGGGCAGGGATGAGCAGTTCTTC
TRBD2,TRBV9,-,TRBJ2-7,CASSGGTRSLDEQYF,TGTGCCAGCAGCGGAGGGACTAGGAGTTTGGACGAGCAGTACTTC
-,TRBV6-5,once,TRBJ2-3,CASKRAESTDTQYF,TGTGCCAGCAAGAGAGCGGAAAGCACAGATACGCAGTATTTT
TRBD2,TRBV3-1/TRBV3-2,-,TRBJ2-2,CASTNVRGLAETTGELFF,TGTGCCAGCACCAACGTCCGGGGACTAGCGGAAACCACCGGGGAGCTGTTTTTT
-,TRBV27,-,TRBJ2-1,CASSPWGRDYNEQFF,TGTGCCAGCAGCCCTTGGGGCAGAGACTACAATGAGCAGTTCTTC
TRBD2,TRBV11-3,-,TRBJ2-1,CASSALSSGSYNEQFF,TGTGCCAGCAGCGCCCTCTCTAGCGGATCCTACAATGAGCAGTTCTTC
TRBD1,TRBV2,-,TRBJ1-2,CASRVGQGERPSYGYTF,TGTGCCAGCAGGGTCGGACAGGGAGAGAGACCCAGTTATGGCTACACCTTC
-,TRBV5-8,-,TRBJ1-6,CASSATENSPLHF,TGTGCCAGCAGCGCCACAGAGAATTCACCCCTCCACTTT
-,TRBV4-2,few,TRBJ1-5,CASSQEGGNQPQHF,TGTGCCAGCAGCCAGGAGGGAGGTAATCAGCCCCAGCATTTT
-,TRBV7-9,-,TRBJ1-6,CASSFGTSGSPLHF,TGTGCCAGCAGCTTTGGGACCTCGGGTTCACCCCTCCACTTT
TRBD2,TRBV29-1,-,TRBJ2-2,CSVASRAGGTGELFF,TGCAGCGTTGCGAGCCGGGCGGGAGGTACCGGGGAGCTGTTTTTT
TRBD1,TRBV29-1,-,TRBJ2-1,CSVEEGDRQFF,TGCAGCGTTGAAGAAGGGGACAGGCAGTTCTTC
-,TRBV4-1,-,TRBJ2-7,CASSQGGRDGRLEQYF,TGCGCCAGCAGCCAAGGGGGGCGGGATGGAAGGTTAGAGCAGTACTTC
TRBD1,TRBV24-1,many,TRBJ2-5,CATSVGWAGGFQETQYF,TGTGCCACCAGTGTTGGGTGGGCAGGGGGCTTCCAAGAGACCCAGTACTTC
-,TRBV20-1,-,TRBJ1-5,CSASSGQPQHF,TGCAGTGCTAGTTCCGGTCAGCCCCAGCATTTT
-,TRBV7-3,-,TRBJ2-5,CASSRGARETQYF,TGTGCCAGCAGCCGAGGGGCGCGGGAGACCCAGTACTTC
TRBD2,TRBV19,-,TRBJ2-7,CASSGLAGTSYEYQQYF,TGTGCCAGTAGTGGACTAGCGGGAACAAGCTACGAGTACCAACAGTACTTC
-,TRBV10-2,-,TRBJ1-3,CATASGNTIYF,TGCGCCACGGCCTCTGGAAACACCATATATTTT
TRBD2,TRBV19,-,TRBJ2-5,CASSPRASGSGETQYF,TGTGCCAGTAGTCCCCGGGCTAGCGGGAGTGGGGAGACCCAGTACTTC
-,TRBV7-8,once,TRBJ1-5,CASSPRPRGDQPQHF,TGTGCCAGCAGCCCGCGCCCTCGGGGGGATCAGCCCCAGCATTTT
-,TRBV6-5,-,TRBJ2-2,CASDRSWGELFF,TGTGCCAGCGACAGGTCGTGGGGGGAGCTGTTTTTT
-,TRBV3-1/TRBV3-2,-,TRBJ1-1,CASTQVGGTEAFF,TGTGCCAGCACCCAGGTTGGTGGCACTGAAGCTTTCTTT
TRBD1,TRBV27,-,TRBJ2-1,CASSFPPTSGQNYNEQFF,TGTGCCAGCAGTTTTCCACCCACCTCGGGACAGAACTACAATGAGCAGTTCTTC
-,TRBV6-5,-,TRBJ1-2,CASTIHLNYGYTF,TGTGCCAGCACCATCCACCTGAACTATGGCTACACCTTC
-,TRBV7-9,-,TRBJ2-7,CASSSRAYEQYF,TGTGCCAGCAGCTCCCGGGCCTACGAGCAGTACTTC
TRBD1,TRBV18,-,TRBJ2-2,CASSPPRGQGDTGELFF,TGTGCCAGCTCACCACCGAGAGGGCAGGGGGACACCGGGGAGCTGTTTTTT
-,TRBV19,-,TRBJ2-6,CASSIGVSSGANVLTF,TGTGCCAGTAGTATCGGGGTATCCTCTGGGGCCAACGTCCTGACTTTC
-,TRBV7-3,-,TRBJ2-1,CASSSEVYNEQFF,TGTGCCAGCAGCTCGGAGGTCTACAATGAGCAGTTCTTC
-,TRBV12-3/TRBV12-4,-,TRBJ1-5,CASSLQVPGPQHF,TGTGCCAGCAGTTTACAGGTGCCGGGGCCCCAGCATTTT
-,TRBV7-8,-,TRBJ1-1,CASSSNRVGPNTEAFF,TGTGCCAGCAGCTCGAACAGGGTAGGCCCGAACACTGAAGCTTTCTTT
TRBD1,TRBV7-2,-,TRBJ1-5,CASSLAQGMDQPQHF,TGTGCCAGCAGCTTGGCACAGGGGATGGATCAGCCCCAGCATTTT
-,TRBV18,-,TRBJ1-2,CASSPEGHYGYTF,TGTGCCAGCTCACCTGAGGGGCACTATGGCTACACCTTC
TRBD1,TRBV12-5,-,TRBJ2-7,CASGSSGQGWVYEQYF,TGTGCTAGTGGATCCTCGGGACAGGGATGGGTCTACGAGCAGTACTTC
TRBD2,TRBV3-1/TRBV3-2,-,TRBJ2-7,CASSPLAGGGEQYF,TGTGCCAGCAGTCCCCTAGCGGGAGGTGGAGAGCAGTACTTC
TRBD1,TRBV15,once,TRBJ1-2,CATSKRTGRDYGYTF,TGTGCCACCAGCAAGCGGACAGGGAGGGACTATGGCTACACCTTC
-,TRBV2,-,TRBJ2-3,CASRPGTSTDTQYF,TGTGCCAGCAGGCCTGGGACGTCGACAGATACGCAGTATTTT
TRBD1,TRBV19,-,TRBJ2-2,CASSIDGTAHTGELFF,TGTGCCAGTAGTATAGATGGGACAGCTCACACCGGGGAGCTGTTTTTT
-,TRBV5-1,once,TRBJ2-3,CASSLAAGGTDTQYF,TGCGCCAGCAGCTTGGCCGCAGGGGGCACAGATACGCAGTATTTT
-,TRBV18,-,TRBJ2-3,CASSPFSTDTQYF,TGTGCCAGCTCACCCTTTTCCACAGATACGCAGTATTTT
-,TRBV7-2,-,TRBJ2-1,CASTLKGVSQGTQEEQFF,TGTGCCAGCACCTTAAAGGGGGTAAGTCAAGGGACTCAGGAGGAGCAGTTCTTC
TRBD1,TRBV7-9,-,TRBJ1-1,CASSPTGVNTEAFF,TGTGCCAGCAGCCCGACAGGGGTGAACACTGAAGCTTTCTTT
-,TRBV19,-,TRBJ2-1,CASSISGWSYNEQFF,TGTGCCAGTAGTATAAGCGGGTGGTCCTACAATGAGCAGTTCTTC
-,TRBV20-1,-,TRBJ2-2,CSASGSGNTGELFF,TGCAGTGCTAGTGGTAGCGGCAACACCGGGGAGCTGTTTTTT
TRBD2,TRBV5-1,-,TRBJ2-7,CASSLAATSGPYEQYF,TGCGCCAGCAGCTTAGCGGCGACTAGCGGACCCTACGAGCAGTACTTC